These 14 T cell receptor beta chains share one sample of origin, sequenced in a study of radiotherapy plus CTLA-4 blockade in lung cancer. Clones were read by immunoSEQ multiplex PCR, and TCRdb kept only the in-frame ones, dropping some. The sample includes fewer than 70,000 clones, 65% to 80% of them seen just once. This sample comprised peripheral blood, obtained from a patient treated with radiotherapy plus ipilimumab. These receptors were taken from a human donor with non-small cell lung cancer who had a complete response to radiotherapy plus ipilimumab.

As DNA, the CDR3 is TGTGCCATCATGGTCACAGAGAACACTGAAGCTTTCTTT. This codes for CAIMVTENTEAFF. V and J are TRBV10-3 and TRBJ1-1; no definite D call. This CDR3 region has 13 residues. Germline assignment: CDR1 ENHRY and CDR2 SYGVKD. The V end was cut by 7 bases, the J end by 1 base, with 10 bases between.

The J gene is TRBJ2-5, the V gene TRBV27; 7 nucleotides line up with TRBD1. In germline, CDR1 is MNHEY, CDR2 SMNVEV (reference sequence). This CDR3 comprises 15 residues. V shed 6 bases, J shed 1 base, and the junction held 8 bases outside the gene matches. The CDR3 loop reads CASSPLGDSQETQYF. CDR3 nucleotides: TGTGCCAGCAGCCCCCTAGGGGACAGCCAAGAGACCCAGTACTTC.

This clone was seen a few times. The gene calls are TRBV4-3 and TRBJ1-4; D gene uncertain. CDR1 is LGHNA and CDR2 is YSLEER in the germline V gene. V lost 1 base and J lost 7, with 19 bases in between. This CDR3 comprises 17 residues. The CDR3 loop is CASSQGPSSGRGEKLFF. The CDR3 region has the DNA TGCGCCAGCAGCCAAGGTCCAAGTAGTGGTCGTGGTGAAAAACTGTTTTTT.

V is TRBV19 and J is TRBJ2-3; 11 bases align to TRBD2. The germline V gene has CDR1 LNHDA and CDR2 SQIVND (reference sequence). With V trimmed by 5 bases and J by 4 bases, 5 bases remained unmatched. The CDR3 covers 15 residues. The CDR3, as DNA: TGTGCCAGTAGTCCCGGGACTAGCGGAGCAGATACGCAGTATTTT. Its protein product is CASSPGTSGADTQYF.

The chain recombines TRBV5-1 with TRBJ1-2, with a possible D match to TRBD1 (6 bases). This CDR3 has 13 amino acids. Per germline, CDR1 SGHRS and CDR2 YFSETQ. Trimming removed 4 bases at V and 3 bases at J, with 10 bases between. Here the CDR3 DNA reads TGCGCCAGCAGCGTGGCAGGGGACTATGGCTACACCTTC. Amino acid sequence: CASSVAGDYGYTF.

V is TRBV14 and J is TRBJ1-2; D remains ambiguous. The CDR3 spans 16 residues. Germline CDR1 is SGHDN and CDR2 is FVKESK. Trimming took off 0 bases at V and 7 bases at J, with 18 bases between the two ends. The CDR3 sequence: CASSQDLVGHFLGYTF. The CDR3 bases are TGTGCCAGCAGCCAAGATCTCGTAGGGCATTTCCTTGGCTACACCTTC. The full variable domain, with the rest looked up from reference TRBV14 and TRBJ1-2, is EAGVTQFPSHSVIEKGQTVTLRCDPISGHDNLYWYRRVMGKEIKFLLHFVKESKQDESGMPNNRFLAERTGGTYSTLKVQPAELEDSGVYFCASSQDLVGHFLGYTFGSGTRLTVV.

This chain joins TRBV11-3 and TRBJ2-5; D might be TRBD2 (7 bases). Per the germline V gene, CDR1 is SGHNT and CDR2 is YENEEA. The CDR3 is 15 residues long. The CDR3 sequence is CATSLGGGSQETQYF. The CDR3 DNA sequence: TGTGCTACCAGCTTAGGGGGGGGGTCGCAAGAGACCCAGTACTTC.

This chain joins TRBV28 and TRBJ2-1; 7 bases agree with TRBD2. Germline CDR1 MDHEN, CDR2 SYDVKM. This CDR3 region has 15 residues. With V trimmed by 1 base and J by 5 bases, 5 bases remained unmatched. CDR3 bases: TGTGCCAGCAGTTTATCTAGCGGCCTCCACAATGAGCAGTTCTTC. Its protein product is CASSLSSGLHNEQFF.

V is TRBV5-1 and J is TRBJ1-5; D not certain. The CDR3 contains 15 residues. Germline CDR1 reads SGHRS; CDR2 reads YFSETQ. The V gene lost 0 bases and the J gene lost 5 bases, with 12 bases spanning the gap. The CDR3 protein is CASSLGAPGYQPQHF. CDR3 in DNA: TGCGCCAGCAGCTTGGGTGCCCCAGGATATCAGCCCCAGCATTTT.

The genes are TRBV6-1 and TRBJ2-2, with 10 nucleotides matching TRBD1. The CDR3 has 16 residues. The ends lost 3 bases at V and 1 base at J; junction bases unmatched: 2. Per germline, CDR1 MNHNS and CDR2 SASEGT. In DNA form, the CDR3 reads TGTGCCAGCAGTGACCGGGACAGGGGGAACACCGGGGAGCTGTTTTTT. Protein product: CASSDRDRGNTGELFF.

This chain connects TRBV6-1 to TRBJ1-5; the D gene is possibly TRBD1 (5 bases). V was pared by 4 bases and J by 3 bases, with 10 bases between. In germline, CDR1 is MNHNS, CDR2 SASEGT. The CDR3 contains 14 residues. CDR3 DNA sequence: TGTGCCAGCAGTGCCGACAGAAACAATCAGCCCCAGCATTTT. Its translation: CASSADRNNQPQHF.

Only a few counts were recorded for this clone. The chain combines TRBV11-3 with TRBJ2-2; no clear D. The CDR3 runs 14 residues. Trimming shortened V by 5 bases and J by 2 bases, and 9 bases separated the two germline ends. CDR1 and CDR2 (germline): SGHNT, YENEEA. The CDR3 nucleotides read TGTGCCAGCAGCCCCATAAGCAACACCGGGGAGCTGTTTTTT. Translated: CASSPISNTGELFF.

The chain is built from TRBV6-5 and TRBJ1-1; D remains ambiguous. CDR3 size: 14 residues. The V end lost 2 bases, the J end lost 1 base, and 8 bases lay between the germline ends. Germline values: CDR1 MNHEY, CDR2 SVGAGI. The CDR3 DNA reads as TGTGCCAGCAGTTACCCTGGGCAGAACACTGAAGCTTTCTTT. The encoded protein is CASSYPGQNTEAFF.

This chain connects TRBV5-4 to TRBJ1-2; D remains unclear. Trimming stripped 6 bases from V and 4 bases from J, with 16 bases between. The CDR3 consists of 14 residues. Germline V CDR1 and CDR2: SGHNT, YYREEE (reference sequence). The CDR3 DNA follows: TGTGCCAGCACCTCCGGCAGTGCTGCCTATGGCTACACCTTC. It specifies CASTSGSAAYGYTF. Combining the CDR3 with reference TRBV5-4 and TRBJ1-2 gives the whole variable domain ETGVTQSPTHLIKTRGQQVTLRCSSQSGHNTVSWYQQALGQGPQFIFQYYREEENGRGNFPPRFSGLQFPNYSSELNVNALELDDSALYLCASTSGSAAYGYTFGSGTRLTVV.